These T cell receptor beta chains were read from a single sample in a study of a mutant IDH1 vaccine in newly diagnosed glioma. TCRdb's table, derived via immunoSEQ multiplex PCR, lists solely in-frame clones and lacks some. This table has roughly 74,000 clones, 75% to 90% appearing once. Their antigens remain unidentified. The sequencing here drew on PBMCs, taken from a glioma patient whose treatment included an IDH1 peptide vaccine. The receptors originated from a woman aged 50 to 60 with glioma. CDR3s include the opening cysteine and the closing phenylalanine or tryptophan. Fields, in order: clone size, V gene, J gene, D gene, CDR3 DNA, CDR3 protein. D genes are given only for firm matches. Clone sizes are given selectively: once, few, many, or a class where the clone is expanded.

>-|TRBV2|TRBJ1-5|-
TGTGCCAGCAGTGACAGGGGACGGCAGCCCCAGCATTTT
CASSDRGRQPQHF
>-|TRBV11-2|TRBJ2-7|TRBD2
TGTGCCAGCAGCCGACTAGCGGGAGTGGGCGAGCAGTACTTC
CASSRLAGVGEQYF
>-|TRBV10-2|TRBJ2-3|TRBD2
TGCGCCAGCAGTCCCGGGACTAGCGGGAGATGGGATACGCAGTATTTT
CASSPGTSGRWDTQYF
>-|TRBV10-3|TRBJ2-3|-
TGTGCCATCAGTGAGTCGAAAGATACGCAGTATTTT
CAISESKDTQYF
>-|TRBV7-9|TRBJ2-7|-
TGTGCCAGCAGCCTCCATCCGGGGGCCGACTCCTACGAGCAGTACTTC
CASSLHPGADSYEQYF
>-|TRBV29-1|TRBJ1-3|-
TGCAGCGTTGGTGACAGATTCAGAGGTGGAAACACCATATATTTT
CSVGDRFRGGNTIYF
>-|TRBV28|TRBJ2-7|-
TGTGCCAGCAGTTTCCCGGCGGGAAGCTCCTACGAGCAGTACTTC
CASSFPAGSSYEQYF
>-|TRBV28|TRBJ1-1|-
TGTGCCAGCAGTGGCTGGGGGGCAGGGCACGGATTTAACACTGAAGCTTTCTTT
CASSGWGAGHGFNTEAFF
>-|TRBV29-1|TRBJ1-1|-
TGCAGCGTTGTTCGGGGGGCAGGGAACACTGAAGCTTTCTTT
CSVVRGAGNTEAFF
>-|TRBV5-1|TRBJ2-3|-
TGCGCCAGCAGTTCCGGGACACTGAGCACAGATACGCAGTATTTT
CASSSGTLSTDTQYF
>-|TRBV5-1|TRBJ2-5|-
TGCGCCAGCAGCTCTGGCCCACGAGAGACCCAGTACTTC
CASSSGPRETQYF
>-|TRBV19|TRBJ2-7|-
TGTGCCAGTAGTATTAGCGGCTACGAGCAGTACTTC
CASSISGYEQYF
>once|TRBV2|TRBJ2-7|-
TGTGCCAGCAGTCGACGGGTCGAGCAGTACTTC
CASSRRVEQYF
>-|TRBV18|TRBJ1-1|-
TGTGCCAGCTCACCTACTTCGGGGGGGTCTGAAGCTTTCTTT
CASSPTSGGSEAFF
>-|TRBV7-9|TRBJ2-3|-
TGTGCCAGCAGCTTAGCAGGGGCTAGCACAGATACGCAGTATTTT
CASSLAGASTDTQYF
>-|TRBV5-3|TRBJ1-5|-
TGTGCCAGAAGCTTGGCCAGGGTTTCCCAGCATTTT
CARSLARVSQHF
>-|TRBV7-9|TRBJ2-2|TRBD2
TGTGCCAGCAGCCCAGCGGGGGGTCTAAGTCGACCGAACACCGGGGAGCTGTTTTTT
CASSPAGGLSRPNTGELFF
>-|TRBV6-6|TRBJ1-5|-
TGTGCCAGCAGTTTCGGGAAGGATCAGCCCCAGCATTTT
CASSFGKDQPQHF
>-|TRBV4-1|TRBJ1-1|-
TGCGCCAGCAGCCAAGAAATAACAGCTAACACTGAAGCTTTCTTT
CASSQEITANTEAFF
>-|TRBV10-1|TRBJ2-7|-
TGCGCCAGCAGTGAGTCGGTCTATGGCGAGCAGTACTTC
CASSESVYGEQYF
>many|TRBV27|TRBJ1-5|-
TGTGCCAGCAGCCCACAGGGATGGAATCAGCCCCAGCATTTT
CASSPQGWNQPQHF
>-|TRBV28|TRBJ2-7|-
TGTGCCAGCAGTTTTCAGCCGGGGCGGGTCTACTCCTACGAGCAGTACTTC
CASSFQPGRVYSYEQYF
>-|TRBV5-1|TRBJ2-1|TRBD2
TGCGCCAGCACCTCGGGGGCTAGCGGGACCAATGAGCAGTTCTTC
CASTSGASGTNEQFF
>few|TRBV2|TRBJ1-5|TRBD1
TGTGCCAGCCGGACAGGGCTTAGCAATCAGCCCCAGCATTTT
CASRTGLSNQPQHF
>-|TRBV27|TRBJ2-1|TRBD2
TGTGCCAGCAGTTTTTCCGGGAGGGATGAGCAGTTCTTC
CASSFSGRDEQFF
>-|TRBV9|TRBJ2-1|-
TGTGCCAGCAGCCCCAATCCCGGAGAGGAGCAGTTCTTC
CASSPNPGEEQFF
>-|TRBV30|TRBJ2-6|-
TGTGCCTGGAAGGAGGGCTCTGGGGCCAACGTCCTGACTTTC
CAWKEGSGANVLTF
>-|TRBV5-4|TRBJ2-5|-
TGTGCCAGCAGCTCCGGACCGGTCAGGGAGACCCAGTACTTC
CASSSGPVRETQYF
>few|TRBV11-2|TRBJ2-3|-
TGTGCCAGCAGCCCCTTAGTGGCGATGACTAGCACAGATACGCAGTATTTT
CASSPLVAMTSTDTQYF
>once|TRBV25-1|TRBJ2-5|TRBD1
TGTGCCAGCAGTATAAGGACAGGGGGCCAAGAGACCCAGTACTTC
CASSIRTGGQETQYF
>-|TRBV28|TRBJ1-5|-
TGTGCCAGCAGTTCTAGGCAGCCCCAGCATTTT
CASSSRQPQHF
>-|TRBV30|TRBJ1-1|-
TGTGCCTGGACCTTAATCCTTGGGACTGAAGCTTTCTTT
CAWTLILGTEAFF
>-|TRBV9|TRBJ2-7|-
TGTGCCAGCAGCGTAGGGAGGGGACACGAGCAGTACTTC
CASSVGRGHEQYF
>-|TRBV6-6|TRBJ2-7|-
TGTGCCAGCAGGATTAAGGACGGGCGCTCCTACGAGCAGTACTTC
CASRIKDGRSYEQYF
>-|TRBV2|TRBJ2-5|-
TGTGCCAGCGGCCAGGCTAGGACAGAGACCCAGTACTTC
CASGQARTETQYF
>-|TRBV5-4|TRBJ2-1|-
TGTGCCAGCAGCCTATTACTAGGGCAGATAGATGAGCAGTTCTTC
CASSLLLGQIDEQFF
>-|TRBV5-6|TRBJ1-5|-
TGTGCCAGCAGCTTGGGCACCGGGGCTGGGCAGCCCCAGCATTTT
CASSLGTGAGQPQHF
>-|TRBV11-2|TRBJ1-6|-
TGTGCCAGCAGCTTAGAGTATGGCTTAGGTTCACCCCTCCACTTT
CASSLEYGLGSPLHF
>-|TRBV7-6|TRBJ2-1|TRBD2
TGTGCCAGCAGCTTACAGCGCCGGGGGACTAGCGGGAGCGATAACAATGAGCAGTTCTTC
CASSLQRRGTSGSDNNEQFF
>-|TRBV5-1|TRBJ1-1|TRBD1
TGCGCCAGCAGCCTGAGGCAGGGGGCGCAAACTGAAGCTTTCTTT
CASSLRQGAQTEAFF